The 30 T cell receptor beta chains in this list originate from one sample, sequenced in a study of low-dose radiotherapy and immunotherapy resistance in tumors. With TRAV- and TRBV-specific primers, first-strand cDNA was made, covering the alpha and beta chains. TCRs underwent roughly 20 PCR cycles of amplification with a constant-region primer and V-primer adapter. TCRdb redid the calling of the reads with MiXCR, one entry per CDR3 protein. This repertoire shows some 16,000 distinct CDR3 sequences, approximately 70% found once; its top ten account for approximately 5%. The receptors here all came from a human donor with advanced metastatic prostate, ovarian, gallbladder or colorectal cancer (not recorded which). This table probably holds off-target reads from a library built for another chain.

CDR3 nucleotides: TGTGCCAGCAGTTCAGTAGCGGGAATTTACAATGAGCAGTTCTTC. Protein: CASSSVAGIYNEQFF. This chain joins TRBV6-8 and TRBJ2-1, with 8 bases identical to TRBD2. V was clipped by 4 bases and J by 4 bases; unmatched bases: 6. The CDR3 spans 15 residues. Germline V gene data show CDR1 as MNHGY and CDR2 as SAAAGT.

This clonotype was picked up a small number of times. This chain links TRBV11-2 with TRBJ2-1, with a weak D call TRBD2 (6 bases). The CDR3 sequence is 13 residues long. The V end was cut by 0 bases, the J end by 10 bases, with 10 bases between. CDR1 and CDR2 (germline): SGHAT, FQNNGV. DNA of the CDR3: TGTGCCAGCAGCTTAGATCGGCTAGCGGAGCAGTTCTTC. This gives the protein CASSLDRLAEQFF. Combining the CDR3 with reference TRBV11-2 and TRBJ2-1 gives the whole variable domain EAGVAQSPRYKIIEKRQSVAFWCNPISGHATLYWYQQILGQGPKLLIQFQNNGVVDDSQLPKDRFSAERLKGVDSTLKIQPAKLEDSAVYLCASSLDRLAEQFFGPGTRLTVL.

The chain carries TRBV28 and TRBJ2-5, with 11 bases identical to TRBD1. The CDR3 is made up of 13 amino acids. V shed 9 bases, J shed 7 bases, and the junction held 7 bases outside the gene matches. The germline V gene encodes CDR1 MDHEN and CDR2 SYDVKM. The CDR3 spells CASQAGTGGTQYF. Here the CDR3 DNA reads TGTGCCAGTCAAGCCGGGACAGGGGGGACCCAGTACTTC. The whole variable domain, remainder taken from reference TRBV28 and TRBJ2-5, is DVKVTQSSRYLVKRTGEKVFLECVQDMDHENMFWYRQDPGLGLRLIYFSYDVKMKEKGDIPEGYSVSREKKERFSLILESASTNQTSMYLCASQAGTGGTQYFGPGTRLLVL.

This clonotype appeared a few times. The chain employs TRBV28 and TRBJ1-1, with D unresolved. V was clipped by 7 bases and J by 6 bases, with 18 bases between them. This CDR3 comprises 14 residues. CDR1 is MDHEN, CDR2 SYDVKM, per germline. In DNA, the CDR3 is TGTGCCAGCACCCCTAGTAGCGGGTCAGCTGAAGCTTTCTTT. Amino acids: CASTPSSGSAEAFF. Drawing the rest from reference TRBV28 and TRBJ1-1, the complete variable domain is DVKVTQSSRYLVKRTGEKVFLECVQDMDHENMFWYRQDPGLGLRLIYFSYDVKMKEKGDIPEGYSVSREKKERFSLILESASTNQTSMYLCASTPSSGSAEAFFGQGTRLTVV.

The chain's CDR3 is CASSGGPETQYF. CDR3 DNA: TGTGCCAGCAGCGGGGGCCCGGAGACCCAGTACTTC. This chain uses TRBV6-2 or TRBV6-3 with TRBJ2-5; the D call may be TRBD1 or TRBD2 (6 bases each). The V and J ends lost 6 bases and 5 bases respectively, with 10 bases between them. The CDR3 sequence is 12 residues long. The germline V gene encodes CDR1 MNHEY and CDR2 SVGEGT.

The V and J genes are TRBV2 and TRBJ2-3, with 7 bases matching TRBD1. CDR3 size: 16 residues. Per germline, CDR1 SNHLY and CDR2 FYNNEI. The J segment lost 1 base and the V segment lost 10 bases, leaving 14 bases of the junction unmatched. In nucleotides, the CDR3 is TGTGCCATCACCCCGACGAGGGGGCAAGGCACAGATACGCAGTATTTT. Translating gives CAITPTRGQGTDTQYF.

The CDR3 loop is CSARDVRTAPPDTQYF. CDR3 nucleotide sequence: TGCAGTGCTAGAGATGTAAGGACGGCCCCCCCAGATACGCAGTATTTT. This chain uses TRBV20-1 with TRBJ2-3; D is undetermined. V was cut by 0 bases and J by 4 bases, with 17 bases left in between. The CDR3 extends over 16 amino acids. Germline V gene data show CDR1 as DFQATT and CDR2 as SNEGSKA (reference sequence).

The CDR3 spells CASSDYAGTSGYNEQFF. The DNA of the CDR3 is TGTGCCAGCAGTGACTACGCCGGGACTAGCGGATACAATGAGCAGTTCTTC. The chain carries TRBV28 and TRBJ2-1, with 11 bases that match TRBD2. This CDR3 region has 17 residues. Germline V gives CDR1 MDHEN, CDR2 SYDVKM. V lost 5 bases, J lost 4 bases, and 10 bases stayed unmatched.

The chain links TRBV5-1 to TRBJ2-3; D uncertain. Germline V gives CDR1 SGHRS, CDR2 YFSETQ. CDR3 length: 14 residues. V lost 5 bases and J 2 bases, leaving 12 bases between the germline ends. CDR3 sequence: CASRRSLNTDTQYF. The CDR3 nucleotides read TGCGCCAGCAGGAGGTCCCTAAACACAGATACGCAGTATTTT.

The chain links TRBV5-1 to TRBJ1-5; 7 nucleotides line up with TRBD1. The CDR3 is 13 residues long. The germline CDR1 and CDR2 sequences are SGHRS and YFSETQ. The junction had 3 bases not matched to a gene; V was cut back by 4 bases and J by 5 bases. This chain's CDR3 is CASSRTGDQPQHF. In nucleotides, the CDR3 is TGCGCCAGCAGCCGCACAGGGGATCAGCCCCAGCATTTT.

This chain connects TRBV20-1 to TRBJ2-4; tentative D call: TRBD1 (6 bases). In germline, CDR1 is DFQATT, CDR2 SNEGSKA (reference sequence). This CDR3 region has 14 residues. Between the trimmed V and J ends, which lost 6 bases and 2 bases, there was a span of 14 bases. The CDR3 nucleotides read TGCAGTGCCCAGGACAGTTGGCCCAAAAACATTCAGTACTTC. Encoded protein: CSAQDSWPKNIQYF.

This clonotype was seen more than once but under ten times. This chain joins TRBV11-2 and TRBJ1-6; D remains unclear. This CDR3 spans 16 amino acids. The V gene lost 3 bases and the J gene lost 14 bases, with 23 bases spanning the gap. Germline values: CDR1 SGHAT, CDR2 FQNNGV. The CDR3 region is CASSFGIPKAGITLHF. The DNA for the CDR3 is TGTGCCAGCAGCTTCGGGATCCCCAAAGCCGGTATCACCCTCCACTTT.

The chain recombines TRBV7-2 with TRBJ2-1; D possibly corresponds to TRBD2 (6 bases). V was cut by 6 bases and J by 0 bases, with 15 bases left in between. Germline V CDR1 and CDR2: SGHTA, FQGNSA. CDR3 length: 16 residues. The CDR3 coding sequence is TGTGCCAGCAGATTAACTAGCAGCAGCTCCTACAATGAGCAGTTCTTC. It specifies CASRLTSSSSYNEQFF. Supplemented by reference TRBV7-2 and TRBJ2-1, the full variable domain reads GAGVSQSPSNKVTEKGKDVELRCDPISGHTALYWYRQSLGQGLEFLIYFQGNSAPDKSGLPSDRFSAERTGGSVSTLTIQRTQQEDSAVYLCASRLTSSSSYNEQFFGPGTRLTVL.

The chain is built from TRBV4-2 and TRBJ2-3; 8 bases are shared with TRBD2. The CDR3 totals 16 residues. Losses at the gene ends were 4 bases for V and 2 bases for J; bases not matched to a gene: 8. Germline-derived CDR1 and CDR2 are LGHNA and YNFKEQ. The CDR3 is CASSPRRGGNTDTQYF. DNA for the CDR3: TGTGCCAGCAGCCCCCGCCGGGGGGGAAACACAGATACGCAGTATTTT.

This clonotype was recorded once. The chain recombines TRBV10-3 with TRBJ1-6, with a possible D match to TRBD1 (5 bases). V lost 2 bases and J lost 7, with 9 bases in between. CDR1 is ENHRY and CDR2 is SYGVKD in the germline V gene. The CDR3 is 14 amino acids. As DNA, the CDR3 is TGTGCCATCAGTGAGGACAGCGTCAATTCACCCCTCCACTTT. It is translated as CAISEDSVNSPLHF.

The V and J genes are TRBV6-4 and TRBJ2-1; 7 nucleotides line up with TRBD2. The CDR3 totals 16 residues. J lost 0 bases, V lost 1 base, and 3 bases had no gene match. Germline loops: CDR1 MRHNA, CDR2 SNTAGT. The CDR3 DNA sequence: TGTGCCAGCAGTGACTGGTGGACTAGCTCCTACAATGAGCAGTTCTTC. It translates to CASSDWWTSSYNEQFF.

The genes are TRBV4-2 and TRBJ2-2, with D unresolved. The CDR3 totals 16 residues. V was clipped by 0 bases and J by 0 bases, with 8 bases between them. Germline V gene data show CDR1 as LGHNA and CDR2 as YNFKEQ. The CDR3 sequence: CASSQDGPPNTGELFF. The CDR3 DNA follows: TGTGCCAGCAGCCAAGATGGACCTCCGAACACCGGGGAGCTGTTTTTT.

The chain has TRBV7-2 and TRBJ2-5; D ambiguous. V was clipped by 4 bases and J by 0 bases, with 3 bases between them. The CDR3 spans 12 residues. CDR1 and CDR2 (germline): SGHTA, FQGNSA. For the CDR3, the DNA is TGTGCCAGCAGCTCGAACCAAGAGACCCAGTACTTC. It encodes CASSSNQETQYF. The whole variable domain, remainder taken from reference TRBV7-2 and TRBJ2-5, is GAGVSQSPSNKVTEKGKDVELRCDPISGHTALYWYRQSLGQGLEFLIYFQGNSAPDKSGLPSDRFSAERTGGSVSTLTIQRTQQEDSAVYLCASSSNQETQYFGPGTRLLVL.

This clonotype was seen a single time. This sequence joins TRBV2 and TRBJ2-2, with D unresolved. The CDR3 consists of 15 residues. Per the germline V gene, CDR1 is SNHLY and CDR2 is FYNNEI. Trimming removed 0 bases at V and 0 bases at J, with 5 bases between. CDR3 in DNA: TGTGCCAGCAGTGAAGCTAGATCGAACACCGGGGAGCTGTTTTTT. This encodes CASSEARSNTGELFF.

The rearrangement joins TRBV28 to TRBJ2-1; no clear D. CDR1 and CDR2 (germline): MDHEN, SYDVKM. V was shortened by 4 bases and J by 9 bases, with 10 bases between the two germline ends. CDR3 size: 12 residues. The DNA of the CDR3 is TGTGCCAGCAGTTCGGGTCTACCTGAGCAGTTCTTC. Translation: CASSSGLPEQFF.

The chain's CDR3 is CSATDRVGYGYTF. CDR3 sequence (DNA): TGCAGTGCTACTGACAGGGTGGGATATGGCTACACCTTC. The gene calls are TRBV20-1 and TRBJ1-2, with TRBD1 matching over 7 bases. The CDR3 extends over 13 amino acids. CDR1 is DFQATT and CDR2 is SNEGSKA in the germline V gene (reference sequence). J lost 5 bases, V lost 4 bases, and 7 bases had no gene match.

As DNA, the CDR3 is TGTGCCAGCAGCGACGGGGGGGGACTAGCTTTACCCGGGGAGCTGTTTTTT. It specifies CASSDGGGLALPGELFF. This chain uses TRBV2 with TRBJ2-2; TRBD2 agrees at 9 bases. The CDR3 is 17 amino acids. After removal of 6 bases from V and 6 bases from J, the junction contained 14 bases not matched to a gene. Germline-derived CDR1 and CDR2 are SNHLY and FYNNEI. The full variable domain, completed using reference TRBV2 and TRBJ2-2, is EPEVTQTPSHQVTQMGQEVILRCVPISNHLYFYWYRQILGQKVEFLVSFYNNEISEKSEIFDDQFSVERPDGSNFTLKIRSTKLEDSAMYFCASSDGGGLALPGELFFGEGSRLTVL.

The V call is TRBV20-1, the J call TRBJ1-6, with TRBD1 as a possible D gene (6 bases). CDR1 and CDR2 from the germline V gene are DFQATT and SNEGSKA (reference sequence). Trimming removed 3 bases from V and 5 bases from J, with 11 bases in between. The CDR3 extends over 14 amino acids. CDR3: CSASPGVNNSPLHF. The CDR3 DNA is TGCAGTGCTAGTCCAGGGGTGAATAATTCACCCCTCCACTTT.

The chain links TRBV28 to TRBJ1-1; 12 positions agree with TRBD1. The CDR3 has 14 residues. V was clipped by 5 bases and J by 4 bases; unmatched bases: 2. Germline V gives CDR1 MDHEN, CDR2 SYDVKM. DNA for the CDR3: TGTGCCAGCAGTGGGGGACAGGGGGCCACTGAAGCTTTCTTT. Translated, it gives CASSGGQGATEAFF.

The rearrangement uses TRBV4-2 and TRBJ2-1; D assignment may be TRBD1 or TRBD2 (5 bases each). The V gene lost 1 base and the J gene lost 0 bases, with 10 bases spanning the gap. The length of the CDR3 is 16 residues. Germline V gene lookup returns CDR1 LGHNA and CDR2 YNFKEQ. CDR3 protein: CASSQVPGSSYNEQFF. The DNA of the CDR3 is TGTGCCAGCAGCCAAGTCCCAGGGAGCTCCTACAATGAGCAGTTCTTC.

This clonotype occurred a few times. The J gene is TRBJ2-5, the V gene TRBV28; TRBD2 matches 7 bases. The CDR3 consists of 15 residues. The germline CDR1 and CDR2 sequences are MDHEN and SYDVKM. V trimming: 3 bases; J trimming: 0 bases; junction bases outside the gene matches: 4. The CDR3 nucleotides are TGTGCCAGCAGTTTCGGCCTAGCGGACCAAGAGACCCAGTACTTC. Residues: CASSFGLADQETQYF.

There are a few counts of this clonotype. The chain combines TRBV3-1 with TRBJ2-3; D call uncertain. CDR1 is LGHDT, CDR2 YNNKEL, per germline (reference sequence). CDR3 length: 15 amino acids. Trimming cost V 0 bases and J 4 bases, with 11 bases left between them. The CDR3, as DNA: TGTGCCAGCAGCCAAGACACTTTGGCAGCAGATACGCAGTATTTT. Encoded protein: CASSQDTLAADTQYF.

The gene calls are TRBV10-3 and TRBJ2-7, with unresolved D. The CDR3 has 15 residues. Germline V gives CDR1 ENHRY, CDR2 SYGVKD. The ends were cut back, 3 bases at V and 5 bases at J, with 17 bases in the middle. The CDR3 sequence is CAISDQSQFSDEQYF. The DNA of the CDR3 is TGTGCCATCAGTGACCAGTCGCAGTTCTCTGACGAGCAGTACTTC.

The genes are TRBV19 and TRBJ2-7; maybe TRBD2 (5 bases). CDR1 LNHDA and CDR2 SQIVND come from the germline V gene (reference sequence). V was shortened by 5 bases and J by 2 bases, with 16 bases between the two germline ends. This CDR3 spans 15 amino acids. The DNA for the CDR3 is TGTGCCAGTAGTGCCGGCGGGCCCGATCCCTACGAGCAGTACTTC. Amino acids: CASSAGGPDPYEQYF. The entire variable domain, with the rest obtained from reference TRBV19 and TRBJ2-7, is as follows: DGGITQSPKYLFRKEGQNVTLSCEQNLNHDAMYWYRQDPGQGLRLIYYSQIVNDFQKGDIAEGYSVSREKKESFPLTVTSAQKNPTAFYLCASSAGGPDPYEQYFGPGTRLTVT.

CDR3 sequence reads: CASSVGPGYYSNEQFF. The CDR3 DNA follows: TGTGCCAGCAGCGTAGGGCCAGGTTACTACAGCAATGAGCAGTTCTTC. The chain recombines TRBV9 with TRBJ2-1; D unclear. The CDR3 is 16 amino acids. The V and J ends lost 0 bases and 6 bases respectively, with 16 bases between them. The germline gives CDR1 SGDLS, CDR2 YYNGEE.